This TCR beta chain was recorded in a study of T cell responses to AZD1222 COVID-19 vaccine (dated by TCRdb to the early 2020s). Turning to the overall study: AZD1222 recipients whose second dose came at about 4 weeks and those whose second dose came at about 12 weeks were combined into one group, since spike-specific TCR depth and breadth did not differ between the two schedules. TCR sequencing covered some 240 trial participants: 200 to 210 given two doses of AZD1222 and 26 given two doses of MenACWY control vaccine. Trial participants were enrolled by age into subgroups of 18-55, 56-69 and 70-plus years, and 148, 28 and 57 TCR-sequenced participants, respectively, were included in these subgroups.

Study-wide conclusions, independent of this receptor: The 56-69-year group was small, and its depth increase did not reach significance, likely because of low power. Conclusions about previously exposed vaccinees are limited because only six or seven AZD1222 recipients were SARS-CoV-2 seropositive at baseline. Most participants were white British and females outnumbered males, and the authors suggested that clonal diversity may have been underestimated. The vaccine-associated CD4 TCRs covered the entire spike protein, and the dominant responses fell in regions 160-218 and 743-854. Nearly half of unique spike-specific TCRs reportedly recognized epitopes outside regions mutated in the B.1.351 and B.1.1.7 variants. A significant rise in spike-specific TCR breadth and depth was observed after two AZD1222 doses relative to day 0 and relative to MenACWY recipients. No day 14 peak-response samples were available, so repertoires were characterized only after the peak T cell response.

V is cut by 5 bases and J by 4 bases, and the space between the germline ends is 9 bases. The germline V gene yields SGHNT for CDR1 and YENEEA for CDR2. The CDR3, cysteine through phenylalanine, is 13 amino acids long. Left in the record is the CDR3 DNA by itself, 39 bases read in frame from the first base. Concerning this clone itself: Its antigen specificity is not known. Base qualities are not recorded, but no much larger clone differs from it by a single base.

Taken with the paper, the label for time point translates to: baseline before first vaccination. The vaccinee samples were drawn from two UK trials, COV001 and COV002, one of which was a single-blind randomized controlled phase 2/3 trial testing AZD1222 (ChAdOx1 nCoV-19) in healthy adults. For TCRbeta chain sequencing, PBMC samples were collected from trial participants at day 0 and at day 28 after the second dose. The CDR3 regions of human TCRbeta chains were subjected to immunosequencing. The study's processing was this. Repertoire TCRs were matched against a reference library of SARS-CoV-2-specific TCRs generated with the MIRA antigen-specificity platform. Breadth meant the fraction of unique TCRs that were SARS-CoV-2-associated, whereas depth meant the fraction of total T cells that were SARS-CoV-2-associated. Each spike-specific TCR was assigned to its reactive spike region and to a CD4 or CD8 class using the MIRA data. Log10-transformed breadth and depth values were compared by one-way ANOVA with Sidak's multiple comparisons tests. Here the immuneACCESS table is served through TCRdb, limited to in-frame sequences with V and J called. Missing clones are a known gap in these copies; in checked studies unresolved V genes cover under half, and the rest lacks a known reason. For V, J and clone size, that table is used; D and trimming come from the DNA. The sample table records around 87,000 clones; approximately 91% of these occur just once. The top ten hold 22% of the sample.

The clonotype originates from an adult in good health. The sequence links TRBV11-3 to TRBJ2-1, with the D gene too uncertain to name. The sequenced sample was peripheral blood, obtained on day 0 of AZD1222 vaccination. The DNA sequence follows: TGTGCCAGCAGCAATATAGGTTACAATGAGCAGTTCTTC. Its product reads: CASSNIGYNEQFF.